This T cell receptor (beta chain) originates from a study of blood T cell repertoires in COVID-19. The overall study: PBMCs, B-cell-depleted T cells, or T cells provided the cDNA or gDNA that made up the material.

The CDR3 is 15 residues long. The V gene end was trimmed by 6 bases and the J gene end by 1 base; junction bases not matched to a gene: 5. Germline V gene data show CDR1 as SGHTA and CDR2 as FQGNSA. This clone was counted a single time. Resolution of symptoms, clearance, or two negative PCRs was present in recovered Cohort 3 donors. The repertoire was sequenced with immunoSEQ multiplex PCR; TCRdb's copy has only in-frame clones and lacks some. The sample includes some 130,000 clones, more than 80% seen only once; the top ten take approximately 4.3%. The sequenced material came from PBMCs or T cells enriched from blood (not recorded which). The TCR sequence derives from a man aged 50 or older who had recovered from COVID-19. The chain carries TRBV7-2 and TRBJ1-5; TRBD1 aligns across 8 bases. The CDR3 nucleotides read TGTGCCAGCAGTCCCGGACAGGGCAGCAATCAGCCCCAGCATTTT. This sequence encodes CASSPGQGSNQPQHF.